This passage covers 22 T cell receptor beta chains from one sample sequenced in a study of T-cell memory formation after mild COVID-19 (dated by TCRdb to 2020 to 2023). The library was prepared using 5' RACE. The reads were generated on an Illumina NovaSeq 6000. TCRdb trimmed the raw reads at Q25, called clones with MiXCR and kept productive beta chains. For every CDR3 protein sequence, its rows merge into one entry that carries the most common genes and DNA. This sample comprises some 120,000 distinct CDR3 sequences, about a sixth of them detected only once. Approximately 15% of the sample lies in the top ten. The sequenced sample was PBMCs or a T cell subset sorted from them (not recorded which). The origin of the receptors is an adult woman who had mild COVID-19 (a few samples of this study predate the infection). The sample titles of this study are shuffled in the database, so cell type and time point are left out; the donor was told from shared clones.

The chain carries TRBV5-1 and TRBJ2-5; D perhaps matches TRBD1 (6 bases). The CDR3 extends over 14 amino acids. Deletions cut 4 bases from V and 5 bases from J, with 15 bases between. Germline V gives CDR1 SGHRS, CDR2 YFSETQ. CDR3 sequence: CASSPDWGRETQYF. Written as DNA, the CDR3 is TGCGCCAGCAGCCCGGACTGGGGGCGGGAGACCCAGTACTTC.

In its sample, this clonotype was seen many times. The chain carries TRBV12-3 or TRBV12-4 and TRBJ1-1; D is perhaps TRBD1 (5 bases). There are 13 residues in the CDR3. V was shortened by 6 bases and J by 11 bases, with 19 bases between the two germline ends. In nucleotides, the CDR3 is TGTGCCAGCAGCCCGGGACCACCGGCTGGGGCTTTCTTT. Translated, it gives CASSPGPPAGAFF.

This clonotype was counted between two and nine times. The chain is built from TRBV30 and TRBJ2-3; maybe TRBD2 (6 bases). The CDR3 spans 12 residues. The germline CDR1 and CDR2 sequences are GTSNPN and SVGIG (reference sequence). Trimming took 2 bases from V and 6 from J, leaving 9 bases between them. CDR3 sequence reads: CAWSTAGDTQYF. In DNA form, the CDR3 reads TGTGCCTGGAGTACGGCGGGGGATACGCAGTATTTT.

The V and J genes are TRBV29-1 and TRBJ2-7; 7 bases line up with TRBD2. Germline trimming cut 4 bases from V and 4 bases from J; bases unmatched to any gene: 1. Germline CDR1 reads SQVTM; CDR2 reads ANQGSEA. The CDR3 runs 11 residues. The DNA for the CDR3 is TGCAGCGTTGGGGGGGGGTACGAGCAGTACTTC. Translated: CSVGGGYEQYF.

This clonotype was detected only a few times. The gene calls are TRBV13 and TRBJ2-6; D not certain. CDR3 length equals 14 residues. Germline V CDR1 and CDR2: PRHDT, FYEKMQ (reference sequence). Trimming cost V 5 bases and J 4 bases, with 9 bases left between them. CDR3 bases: TGTGCCAGCAGCACGATTTCCGGGGCCAACGTCCTGACTTTC. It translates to CASSTISGANVLTF. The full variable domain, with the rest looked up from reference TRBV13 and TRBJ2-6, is AAGVIQSPRHLIKEKRETATLKCYPIPRHDTVYWYQQGPGQDPQFLISFYEKMQSDKGSIPDRFSAQQFSDYHSELNMSSLELGDSALYFCASSTISGANVLTFGAGSRLTVL.

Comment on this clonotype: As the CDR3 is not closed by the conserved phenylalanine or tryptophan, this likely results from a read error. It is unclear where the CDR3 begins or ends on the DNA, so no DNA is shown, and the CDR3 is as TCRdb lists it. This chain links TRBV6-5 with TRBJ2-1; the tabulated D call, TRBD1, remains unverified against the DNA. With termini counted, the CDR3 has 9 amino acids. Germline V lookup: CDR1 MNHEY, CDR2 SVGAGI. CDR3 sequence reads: CASSYVDRN.

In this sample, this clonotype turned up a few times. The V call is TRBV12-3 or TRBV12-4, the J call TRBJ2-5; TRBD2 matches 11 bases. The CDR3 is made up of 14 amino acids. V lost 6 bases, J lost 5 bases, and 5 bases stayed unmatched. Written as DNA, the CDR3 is TGTGCCAGCAGACCTAGCGGGGGGTGGGAGACCCAGTACTTC. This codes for CASRPSGGWETQYF.

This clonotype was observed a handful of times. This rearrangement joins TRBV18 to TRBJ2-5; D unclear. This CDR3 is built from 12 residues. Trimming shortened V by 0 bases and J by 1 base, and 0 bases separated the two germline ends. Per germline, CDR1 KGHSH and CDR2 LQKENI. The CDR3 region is CASSPPQETQYF. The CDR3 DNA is TGTGCCAGCTCACCACCCCAAGAGACCCAGTACTTC.

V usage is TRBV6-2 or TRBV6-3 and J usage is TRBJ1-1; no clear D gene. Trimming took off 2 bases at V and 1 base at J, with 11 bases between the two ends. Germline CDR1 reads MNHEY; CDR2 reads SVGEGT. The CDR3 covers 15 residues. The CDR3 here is CASSYDSRANTEAFF. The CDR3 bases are TGTGCCAGCAGTTACGATAGCCGGGCGAACACTGAAGCTTTCTTT.

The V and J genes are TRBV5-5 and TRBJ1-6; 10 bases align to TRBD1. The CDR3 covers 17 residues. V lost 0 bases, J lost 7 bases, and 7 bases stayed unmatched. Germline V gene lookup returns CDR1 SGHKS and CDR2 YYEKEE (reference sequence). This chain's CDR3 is CASSLALRTGGNSPLHF. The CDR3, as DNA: TGTGCCAGCAGCTTGGCCCTCAGGACAGGGGGAAATTCACCCCTCCACTTT.

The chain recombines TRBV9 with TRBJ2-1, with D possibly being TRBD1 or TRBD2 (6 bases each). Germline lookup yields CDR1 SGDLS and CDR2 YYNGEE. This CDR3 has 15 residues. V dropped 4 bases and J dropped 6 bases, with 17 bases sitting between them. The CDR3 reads CASSLGGVLSNEQFF. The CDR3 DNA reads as TGTGCCAGCAGCCTCGGGGGCGTACTCTCCAATGAGCAGTTCTTC.

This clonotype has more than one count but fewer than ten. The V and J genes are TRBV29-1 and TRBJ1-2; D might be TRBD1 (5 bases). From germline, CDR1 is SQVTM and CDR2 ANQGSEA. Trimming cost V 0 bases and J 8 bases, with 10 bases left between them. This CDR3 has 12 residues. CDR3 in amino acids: CSVEEGGGGYTF. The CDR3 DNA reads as TGCAGCGTTGAAGAGGGGGGAGGAGGCTACACCTTC.

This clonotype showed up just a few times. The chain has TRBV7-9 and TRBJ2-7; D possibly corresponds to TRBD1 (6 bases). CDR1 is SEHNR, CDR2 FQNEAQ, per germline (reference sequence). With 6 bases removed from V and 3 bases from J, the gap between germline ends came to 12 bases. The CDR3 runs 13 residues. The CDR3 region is CASRKQGGYEQYF. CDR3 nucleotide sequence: TGTGCCAGCAGGAAACAGGGTGGCTACGAGCAGTACTTC. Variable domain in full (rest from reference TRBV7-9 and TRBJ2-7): DTGVSQNPRHKITKRGQNVTFRCDPISEHNRLYWYRQTLGQGPEFLTYFQNEAQLEKSRLLSDRFSAERPKGSFSTLEIQRTEQGDSAMYLCASRKQGGYEQYFGPGTRLTVT.

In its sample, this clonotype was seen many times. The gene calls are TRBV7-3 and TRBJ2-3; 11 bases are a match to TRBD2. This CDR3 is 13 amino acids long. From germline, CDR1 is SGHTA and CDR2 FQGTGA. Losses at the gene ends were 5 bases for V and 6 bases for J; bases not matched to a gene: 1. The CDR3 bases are TGTGCCAGCAGCCCTAGCGGGGGGGATACGCAGTATTTT. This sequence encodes CASSPSGGDTQYF.

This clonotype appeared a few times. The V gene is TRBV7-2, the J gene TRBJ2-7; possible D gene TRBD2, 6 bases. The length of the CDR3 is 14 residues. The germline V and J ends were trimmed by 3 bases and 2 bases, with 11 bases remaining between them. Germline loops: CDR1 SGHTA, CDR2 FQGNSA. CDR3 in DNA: TGTGCCAGCAGCTTCCGGGACTTTACCTACGAGCAGTACTTC. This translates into CASSFRDFTYEQYF.

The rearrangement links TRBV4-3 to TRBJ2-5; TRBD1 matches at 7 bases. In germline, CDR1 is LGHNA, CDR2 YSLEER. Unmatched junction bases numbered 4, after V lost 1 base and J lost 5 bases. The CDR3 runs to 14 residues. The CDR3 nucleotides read TGCGCCAGCAGCCAAGGACAGGGCTGGGAGACCCAGTACTTC. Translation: CASSQGQGWETQYF.

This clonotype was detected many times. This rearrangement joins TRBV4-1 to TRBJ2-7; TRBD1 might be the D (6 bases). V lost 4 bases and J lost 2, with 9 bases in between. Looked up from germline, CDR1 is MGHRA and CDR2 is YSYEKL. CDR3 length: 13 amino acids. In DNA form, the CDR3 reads TGCGCCAGCAGCCCCAGGGGTACCTACGAGCAGTACTTC. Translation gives CASSPRGTYEQYF.

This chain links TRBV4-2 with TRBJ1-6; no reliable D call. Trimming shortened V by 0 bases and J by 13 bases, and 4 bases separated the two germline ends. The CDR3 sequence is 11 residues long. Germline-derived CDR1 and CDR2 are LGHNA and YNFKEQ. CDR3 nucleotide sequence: TGTGCCAGCAGCCAAGAAGGGCCCCTCCACTTT. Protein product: CASSQEGPLHF.

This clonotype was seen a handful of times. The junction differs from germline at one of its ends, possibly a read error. CDR3 coding DNA: TGTGCTAGCAGCTCGGTAGCGGGGAACCAAGAGACCCAGTACTTC. It encodes CASSSVAGNQETQYF. V usage is TRBV7-7 and J usage is TRBJ2-5; 8 nucleotides match TRBD2. The CDR3 contains 15 residues. The germline V gene has CDR1 SSHAT and CDR2 FNYEAQ (reference sequence).

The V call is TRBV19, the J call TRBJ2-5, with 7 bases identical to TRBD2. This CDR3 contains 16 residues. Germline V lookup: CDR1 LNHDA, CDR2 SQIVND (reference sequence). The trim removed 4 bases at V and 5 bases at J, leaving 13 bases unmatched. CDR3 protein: CASSTLAGPVGETQYF. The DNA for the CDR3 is TGTGCCAGTAGTACCTTAGCGGGCCCGGTGGGGGAGACCCAGTACTTC.

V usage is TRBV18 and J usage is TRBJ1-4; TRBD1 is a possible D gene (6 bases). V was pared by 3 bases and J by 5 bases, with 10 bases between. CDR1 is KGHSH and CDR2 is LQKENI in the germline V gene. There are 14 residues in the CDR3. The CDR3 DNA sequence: TGTGCCAGCTCACCGGACAGTACGAATGAAAAACTGTTTTTT. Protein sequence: CASSPDSTNEKLFF.

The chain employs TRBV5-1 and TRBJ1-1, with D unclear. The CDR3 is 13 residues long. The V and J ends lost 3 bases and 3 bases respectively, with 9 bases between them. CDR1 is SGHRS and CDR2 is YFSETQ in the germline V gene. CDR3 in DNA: TGCGCCAGCAGCTCCTTTGTGGACACTGAAGCTTTCTTT. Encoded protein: CASSSFVDTEAFF.